The 25 T cell receptor beta chains reported below all come from one sample, sequenced in a study of T cells in Graves' hyperthyroidism and ophthalmopathy (dated by TCRdb to the late 2010s). Library preparation used multiplex PCR. The reads were generated on an Illumina HiSeq 2000. The TCR beta CDR3 regions were amplified from the RNA transcripts. The TCR CDR3 was subjected to a first round of RT-PCR using the HTBI primer set and the Qiagen OneStep RT-PCR kit. In-frame beta chains were kept once TCRdb had trimmed the public reads at Q25 with fastp and called clones with MiXCR. Rows merge per CDR3 protein into single entries with the most common DNA and genes. This sample lists some 800,000 distinct CDR3 sequences; 38% were detected once. The top ten constitute approximately 10% of the sample. The specimen sequenced was blood. The receptors were sampled from a man between 18 and 35 years old with Graves' hyperthyroidism.

This clonotype was counted ten times or more. The V call is TRBV20-1, the J call TRBJ1-1; 8 bases fit TRBD1. The CDR3 has 13 residues. Germline V lookup: CDR1 DFQATT, CDR2 SNEGSKA (reference sequence). After removal of 6 bases from V and 5 bases from J, the junction contained 8 bases not matched to a gene. CDR3 DNA sequence: TGCAGTGCCCCATGGGACAGGAGTACTGAAGCTTTCTTT. As protein: CSAPWDRSTEAFF.

This clonotype has more than one count but fewer than ten. This rearrangement joins TRBV5-8 to TRBJ1-5, with D tentatively TRBD1 (5 bases). The CDR3 length is 12 residues. Germline V gene data show CDR1 as SGHTS and CDR2 as YDEGEE. V lost 4 bases, J lost 9 bases, and 11 bases lay in between. CDR3 region: CASSLQGRPQHF. For the CDR3, the DNA is TGTGCCAGCAGCCTCCAGGGAAGGCCCCAGCATTTT.

There are a few counts of this clonotype. This chain connects TRBV6-6 to TRBJ2-5; D unresolved. V lost 6 bases and J lost 0, with 8 bases in between. Per germline, CDR1 MNHNY and CDR2 SVGAGI (reference sequence). The CDR3 spans 13 residues. The CDR3 sequence is CASRRPNQETQYF. CDR3 nucleotide sequence: TGTGCCAGCAGGCGGCCGAACCAAGAGACCCAGTACTTC.

The chain employs TRBV2 and TRBJ2-7; 8 positions agree with TRBD2. Germline CDR1 and CDR2: SNHLY and FYNNEI. With 3 bases clipped from V and 0 bases from J, the junction kept 7 bases outside the gene matches. The CDR3 runs to 16 residues. In DNA, the CDR3 is TGTGCCAGCAGTGATACGGGGGGGAGAAGCTCCTACGAGCAGTACTTC. It translates to CASSDTGGRSSYEQYF. The full variable domain, its missing parts supplied by reference TRBV2 and TRBJ2-7, is EPEVTQTPSHQVTQMGQEVILRCVPISNHLYFYWYRQILGQKVEFLVSFYNNEISEKSEIFDDQFSVERPDGSNFTLKIRSTKLEDSAMYFCASSDTGGRSSYEQYFGPGTRLTVT.

This clonotype turned up a few times. The V and J genes are TRBV7-2 and TRBJ2-7, with 8 bases that match TRBD1. This CDR3 spans 18 amino acids. The trim removed 2 bases at V and 0 bases at J, leaving 12 bases unmatched. CDR1 is SGHTA and CDR2 is FQGNSA in the germline V gene. The CDR3 DNA is TGTGCCAGCAGCTTAAGGCAATCACAGGGGGGTAGCTCCTACGAGCAGTACTTC. Amino acid sequence: CASSLRQSQGGSSYEQYF.

The J gene is TRBJ1-2, the V gene TRBV29-1, with 8 bases that match TRBD1. CDR3 length: 12 amino acids. Germline loops: CDR1 SQVTM, CDR2 ANQGSEA. V gave up 5 bases and J gave up 3 bases; unmatched junction bases: 2. The CDR3 spells CSVTGGHYGYTF. The CDR3 coding sequence is TGCAGCGTTACAGGGGGGCACTATGGCTACACCTTC.

This clonotype was seen a few times. The rearrangement joins TRBV7-8 to TRBJ1-3; possibly TRBD1 for D (6 bases). This CDR3 comprises 17 residues. CDR1 is SGHVS, CDR2 FQNEAQ, per germline. Deletions cut 0 bases from V and 2 bases from J, with 14 bases between. The CDR3: CASSLALRGATGNTIYF. For the CDR3, the DNA is TGTGCCAGCAGCTTAGCGCTCAGGGGTGCAACTGGAAACACCATATATTTT.

This clonotype was counted at least ten times. This chain uses TRBV6-1 with TRBJ1-1; D ambiguous. From germline, CDR1 is MNHNS and CDR2 SASEGT. Trimming left V 1 base short and J 1 base short, with 7 bases between. CDR3 length: 14 amino acids. CDR3 protein: CASSEGEENTEAFF. The CDR3 region has the DNA TGTGCCAGCAGTGAAGGAGAAGAGAACACTGAAGCTTTCTTT.

About this clonotype itself: The CDR3 does not close with the conserved phenylalanine or tryptophan, likely indicating a read error. The V gene is TRBV20-1, the J gene TRBJ2-7, with D possibly being TRBD2 (6 bases). This CDR3 is built from 14 residues. Germline V lookup: CDR1 DFQATT, CDR2 SNEGSKA (reference sequence). V lost 6 bases and J lost 7, with 22 bases in between. The CDR3 DNA sequence: TGCAGTGCCATGCGGGAACCGGGGACCGGGGAGCAGTACCTC. Translated, it gives CSAMREPGTGEQYL.

V gene TRBV29-1 combines with J gene TRBJ1-2; TRBD1 might be the D (6 bases). Germline CDR1 reads SQVTM; CDR2 reads ANQGSEA. V was trimmed by 6 bases and J by 6 bases, leaving 14 bases between them. The CDR3 runs to 12 residues. DNA of the CDR3: TGCAGCGTAACAGGGCTCGGGCATGGCTACACCTTC. This codes for CSVTGLGHGYTF.

This clonotype showed up many times. The J gene is TRBJ2-6, the V gene TRBV9, with D unclear. The CDR3 spans 14 residues. Germline CDR1 reads SGDLS; CDR2 reads YYNGEE. V lost 3 bases and J 2 bases, leaving 6 bases between the germline ends. The CDR3 region is CASSAPPGANVLTF. CDR3 coding DNA: TGTGCCAGCAGCGCACCCCCTGGGGCCAACGTCCTGACTTTC.

The CDR3 is CASSLQGAQTDTQYF. The CDR3 region has the DNA TGCGCCAGCAGCTTACAGGGGGCGCAAACAGATACGCAGTATTTT. This chain uses TRBV5-1 with TRBJ2-3; 9 bases map to TRBD1. V shed 2 bases, J shed 3 bases, and the junction held 4 bases outside the gene matches. Germline V gives CDR1 SGHRS, CDR2 YFSETQ. CDR3 length equals 15 residues.

There are many counts of this clonotype. The gene calls are TRBV2 and TRBJ1-6; weak D call: TRBD1 (6 bases). Germline-derived CDR1 and CDR2 are SNHLY and FYNNEI. V lost 6 bases, J lost 5 bases, and 8 bases lay in between. CDR3 length: 13 amino acids. The CDR3 nucleotides read TGTGCCAGCAGCAGGGGCCATAATTCACCCCTCCACTTT. Its translation: CASSRGHNSPLHF.

As regards this clonotype: A read error may explain this, as a much larger clone is one base away. The V gene is TRBV12-3 or TRBV12-4, the J gene TRBJ1-1; D unresolved. This CDR3 spans 14 amino acids. The CDR3 is CARSFSDGNTEAFF. The DNA for the CDR3 is TGTGCCAGAAGTTTCTCGGACGGGAACACTGAAGCTTTCTTT.

The chain couples TRBV5-1 to TRBJ1-1, with 11 positions matching TRBD1. The J segment lost 7 bases and the V segment lost 3 bases, leaving 5 bases of the junction unmatched. This CDR3 comprises 14 residues. CDR1 and CDR2 (germline): SGHRS, YFSETQ. Written as DNA, the CDR3 is TGCGCCAGCAGCTCCGGGACAGGGGGTCTTGAAGCTTTCTTT. This encodes CASSSGTGGLEAFF.

The V and J genes are TRBV9 and TRBJ2-6, with 11 bases that match TRBD1. The CDR3 spans 20 residues. V was clipped by 2 bases and J by 1 base; unmatched bases: 11. Per germline, CDR1 SGDLS and CDR2 YYNGEE. The CDR3 sequence: CASSVLPVGTGGSGANVLTF. CDR3 DNA sequence: TGTGCCAGCAGCGTCCTCCCCGTCGGGACAGGGGGTTCTGGGGCCAACGTCCTGACTTTC.

A few counts support this clonotype. The genes are TRBV19 and TRBJ1-5, with TRBD1 identical over 9 bases. The ends lost 1 base at V and 6 bases at J; junction bases unmatched: 7. There are 16 residues in the CDR3. CDR1 and CDR2 from the germline V gene are LNHDA and SQIVND (reference sequence). This CDR3 is CASSIATGGAGQPQHF. CDR3 nucleotide sequence: TGTGCCAGTAGTATAGCTACAGGGGGCGCGGGTCAGCCCCAGCATTTT.

This clonotype was detected only a few times. CDR3 residues: CASSLYQGGTGELFF. CDR3 coding DNA: TGTGCCAGCAGCCTGTACCAGGGGGGAACCGGGGAGCTGTTTTTT. The chain links TRBV7-9 to TRBJ2-2, with a tentative D call TRBD1 (7 bases). V shed 5 bases and J shed 5 bases, with 15 bases lying between them. The CDR3 is 15 amino acids. Germline V gene sequence: CDR1 SEHNR, CDR2 FQNEAQ (reference sequence). Full variable domain (rest looked up from reference TRBV7-9 and TRBJ2-2): DTGVSQNPRHKITKRGQNVTFRCDPISEHNRLYWYRQTLGQGPEFLTYFQNEAQLEKSRLLSDRFSAERPKGSFSTLEIQRTEQGDSAMYLCASSLYQGGTGELFFGEGSRLTVL.

The chain links TRBV20-1 to TRBJ2-7; 11 bases align to TRBD2. The junction had 5 bases not matched to a gene; V was cut back by 6 bases and J by 1 base. The CDR3 is 14 residues long. CDR1 is DFQATT and CDR2 is SNEGSKA in the germline V gene (reference sequence). The CDR3: CSALTSGESYEQYF. As DNA, the CDR3 is TGCAGTGCACTGACTAGCGGGGAGTCCTACGAGCAGTACTTC.

The chain carries TRBV9 and TRBJ1-6, with TRBD1 matching over 7 bases. Trimming cost V 7 bases and J 10 bases; bases outside gene matches: 11. Germline V lookup: CDR1 SGDLS, CDR2 YYNGEE. The CDR3 covers 14 residues. This CDR3 is CASSPDRDRSPLHF. The CDR3 DNA is TGTGCCAGCTCCCCTGACAGGGACAGATCACCCCTCCACTTT.

This clonotype was observed a few times. The J gene is TRBJ2-7, the V gene TRBV12-3 or TRBV12-4, with no clear D. The CDR3 length is 15 residues. V gave up 6 bases and J gave up 2 bases, with 17 bases separating them. The CDR3 reads CASSSTSGVAYEQYF. Here the CDR3 DNA reads TGTGCCAGCAGCTCCACCAGTGGGGTGGCCTACGAGCAGTACTTC.

This clonotype was picked up a small number of times. The genes are TRBV28 and TRBJ2-5, with 8 positions matching TRBD1. The germline CDR1 and CDR2 sequences are MDHEN and SYDVKM. The CDR3 length is 16 residues. J lost 4 bases, V lost 6 bases, and 13 bases had no gene match. DNA for the CDR3: TGTGCCAGCAGCCCCCCTCGCACAGGGGGAAGAGAGACCCAGTACTTC. It specifies CASSPPRTGGRETQYF.

The rearrangement joins TRBV10-3 to TRBJ2-2, with D hard to call. The CDR3 runs to 19 residues. From germline, CDR1 is ENHRY and CDR2 SYGVKD. V dropped 0 bases and J dropped 0 bases, with 17 bases sitting between them. The CDR3 region is CAISESFPGRRPNTGELFF. CDR3 coding DNA: TGTGCCATCAGTGAGTCCTTCCCGGGCCGACGACCGAACACCGGGGAGCTGTTTTTT.

This clonotype was counted a few times. The CDR3 is CASSFSWTGGNEQYF. Written as DNA, the CDR3 is TGTGCCAGCAGCTTTTCCTGGACAGGGGGCAACGAGCAGTACTTC. This chain joins TRBV5-5 and TRBJ2-7; 11 bases agree with TRBD1. Germline V CDR1 and CDR2: SGHKS, YYEKEE (reference sequence). The CDR3 sequence is 15 residues long. V gave up 2 bases and J gave up 5 bases; unmatched junction bases: 6.

The J gene is TRBJ2-2, the V gene TRBV25-1; a possible D gene is TRBD1 (5 bases). The CDR3 spans 15 residues. The germline CDR1 and CDR2 sequences are MGHDK and SYGVNS. The V end was cut by 4 bases, the J end by 2 bases, with 11 bases between. This CDR3 is CASSVSGRNTGELFF. For the CDR3, the DNA is TGTGCCAGCAGTGTCTCAGGGCGAAACACCGGGGAGCTGTTTTTT.